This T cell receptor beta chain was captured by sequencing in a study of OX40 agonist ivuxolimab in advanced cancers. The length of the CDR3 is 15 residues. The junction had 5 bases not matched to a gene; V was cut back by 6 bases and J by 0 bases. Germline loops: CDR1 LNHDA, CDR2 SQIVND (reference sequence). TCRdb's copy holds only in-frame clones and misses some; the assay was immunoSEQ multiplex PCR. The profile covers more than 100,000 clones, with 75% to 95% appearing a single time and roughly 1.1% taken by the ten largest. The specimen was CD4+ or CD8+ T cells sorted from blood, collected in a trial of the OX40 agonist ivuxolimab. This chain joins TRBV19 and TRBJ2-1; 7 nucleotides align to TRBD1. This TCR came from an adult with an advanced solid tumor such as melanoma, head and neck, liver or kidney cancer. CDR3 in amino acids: CASRNRGSSYNEQFF. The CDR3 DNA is TGTGCCAGTAGGAACAGGGGAAGCTCCTACAATGAGCAGTTCTTC.